This T cell receptor beta chain was captured in a study of T cells in Graves' hyperthyroidism and ophthalmopathy. This clonotype was recorded at least ten times. If no ophthalmopathy progression occurred within 18 months, Graves' hyperthyroidism was stable. Diagnoses rested on clinical symptoms, serum thyroxine and TRAb, thyroid ultrasound and orbital computed tomography. The source material, RNA transcripts, was used to amplify TCR beta CDR3 regions. The HTBI primer set served for first-round RT-PCR of the TCR CDR3. TCRdb re-called the multiplex PCR reads with MiXCR, one entry per CDR3 protein. Here the sample spans approximately 400,000 distinct CDR3 sequences, about 15% being singletons. This CDR3 comprises 13 residues. The germline V gene encodes CDR1 GTSNPN and CDR2 SVGIG (reference sequence). V was clipped by 8 bases and J by 0 bases, with 11 bases between them.

The receptor was isolated from a woman under 30 with Graves' hyperthyroidism. Source material: blood. V and J are TRBV30 and TRBJ1-5; the D is unclear. In nucleotides, the CDR3 is TGTGCCCACGAGCGGGGTAGCAATCAGCCCCAGCATTTT. It translates to CAHERGSNQPQHF.